This T cell receptor (beta chain) stems from a study of response to subunit inactivated influenza vaccine. TCRdb reanalysed the RT-PCR reads using MiXCR and keeps one entry per CDR3 protein. The sample lists fewer than 700,000 distinct CDR3 sequences, approximately 13% seen once, with around 13% in the top ten. CDR3 size: 17 residues. Per germline, CDR1 ENHRY and CDR2 SYGVKD. V lost 2 bases, J lost 2 bases, and 5 bases stayed unmatched. The rearrangement joins TRBV10-3 to TRBJ2-6, with TRBD1 matching over 8 bases. This TCR was sampled from a man between 50 and 59 years old who received an inactivated influenza vaccine. Sequencing was performed on PBMCs from blood, taken about 40 days after vaccination. The CDR3 sequence: CAISETTGATGANVLTF. For the CDR3, the DNA is TGTGCCATCAGTGAGACGACAGGGGCGACTGGGGCCAACGTCCTGACTTTC.